This TCR beta chain came from a study of PD-1 blockade in classical Hodgkin lymphoma. Study-wide context: On a schedule of every 2 weeks, patients received nivolumab 3 mg/kg intravenously.

Using immunoSEQ multiplex PCR, the repertoire was profiled, and TCRdb retains in-frame clones only, with some absent. The sample holds about 90,000 clones, about nine tenths seen once. The ends lost 2 bases at V and 0 bases at J; junction bases unmatched: 8. The CDR3 runs to 18 residues. Germline values: CDR1 SGDLS, CDR2 YYNGEE. Indicated time point: cycle 4 day 1 (C4D1), after more than five weeks of nivolumab. In every patient, relapse followed autologous stem cell transplantation, while exposure to brentuximab vedotin differed. This specimen consisted of peripheral blood mononuclear cells (PBMCs), obtained before the fourth cycle of nivolumab. This sequence joins TRBV9 and TRBJ2-5; 12 positions match TRBD1. This TCR came from a human donor with classical Hodgkin lymphoma. In DNA form, the CDR3 reads TGTGCCAGCAGCGTCTCGGGACAGGGGGCAACATACCAAGAGACCCAGTACTTC. Translating gives CASSVSGQGATYQETQYF.